A selection of T cell receptor beta chains follows, all from one sample in a study of graft-versus-host responses after intestinal transplantation. Measured with immunoSEQ multiplex PCR; TCRdb has only the in-frame clones, and not every one. The profile shows about 120,000 clones, 80% to 95% of them singletons. Their antigens are not known. The sequences come from unstimulated CD4+ T cells sorted from spleen or lymph node cells, collected before intestinal transplant. These receptors were obtained from a human donor who received an intestinal transplant. The CDR3 runs from the conserved cysteine through the conserved F or W.

TRBJ2-7,TRBV7-9,CASSRVGGAVEQYF
TRBJ2-7,TRBV6-5,CASGWSGPLEQYF
TRBJ2-7,TRBV29-1,CSVARVIGGYEQYF
TRBJ1-5,TRBV7-2,CASSPDGHISYSNQPQHF
TRBJ2-7,TRBV10-3,CAISGLAMENEQYF
TRBJ2-7,TRBV6-1,CASSVRVAGGPRAQYF
TRBJ2-1,TRBV28,CASTFLTPRTSGKDEQFF
TRBJ1-1,TRBV11-2,CASSVTGKRTEAFF
TRBJ2-1,TRBV7-9,CASSPTSNPYNEQFF
TRBJ2-3,TRBV27,CASSLSGLAGRYGTYTQYF
TRBJ1-2,TRBV29-1,CSVETLEFYGYTF
.,TRBV30,CAWGTSFNEQYF
TRBJ1-1,TRBV19,CASSIGAVNTEAFF
TRBJ2-2,TRBV5-6,CASSRGTNTGELFF
TRBJ2-3,TRBV18,CASSPRADTDTQYF
TRBJ2-7,TRBV15,CATSILPWGSSASSYEQYF
TRBJ2-6,TRBV18,CASSPPISGANVLTF
TRBJ2-1,TRBV29-1,CSVLDSKGFF
TRBJ2-7,TRBV7-9,CASSLGQGTYEQYF
TRBJ1-1,TRBV5-1,CASRISGDTEAFF
TRBJ2-1,TRBV30,CAWAVANEQFF
TRBJ1-1,TRBV29-1,CSVKVGGRMSTEAFF
TRBJ2-6,TRBV5-4,CASSLAGLARSSGANVLTF